The entry that follows covers one T cell receptor (beta chain) sequence. Its specificity is unknown. V gave up 4 bases and J gave up 3 bases, with 10 bases separating them. The germline V gene encodes CDR1 KGHSH and CDR2 LQKENI. CDR3 length equals 14 residues. The data stem from a study of graft-versus-host responses after intestinal transplantation. Sequencing used immunoSEQ multiplex PCR; TCRdb keeps in-frame clones, though not all of them. The sample shows fewer than 80,000 clones, roughly 90% of them seen only once. This receptor was identified in a human donor who was the organ donor for an intestinal transplant. The chain combines TRBV18 with TRBJ2-1; D unresolved. Source: unstimulated CD8+ T cells sorted from spleen or lymph node cells, taken before transplant. CDR3 in amino acids: CASSLEWNYNEQFF. CDR3 DNA: TGTGCCAGCTCACTGGAGTGGAACTACAATGAGCAGTTCTTC.